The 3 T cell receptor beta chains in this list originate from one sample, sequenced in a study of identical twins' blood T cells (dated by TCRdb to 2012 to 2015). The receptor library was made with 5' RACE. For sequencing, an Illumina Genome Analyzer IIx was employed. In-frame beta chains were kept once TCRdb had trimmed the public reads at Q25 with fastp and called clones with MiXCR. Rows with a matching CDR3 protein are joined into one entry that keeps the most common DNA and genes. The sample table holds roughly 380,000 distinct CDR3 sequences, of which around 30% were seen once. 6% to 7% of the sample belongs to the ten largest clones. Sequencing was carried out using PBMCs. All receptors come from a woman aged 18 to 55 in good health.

CDR3 sequence (DNA): TGTGCCAGCAGCTTCCACGGGTTCAATCAGCCCCAGCATTTT. It codes for CASSFHGFNQPQHF. This chain joins TRBV5-6 and TRBJ1-5; no clear D gene. Trimming took 2 bases from V and 3 from J, leaving 9 bases between them. CDR1 is SGHDT, CDR2 YYEEEE, per germline. The CDR3 extends over 14 amino acids. Together with reference TRBV5-6 and TRBJ1-5, the CDR3 gives the full variable domain: DAGVTQSPTHLIKTRGQQVTLRCSPKSGHDTVSWYQQALGQGPQFIFQYYEEEERQRGNFPDRFSGHQFPNYSSELNVNALLLGDSALYLCASSFHGFNQPQHFGDGTRLSIL.

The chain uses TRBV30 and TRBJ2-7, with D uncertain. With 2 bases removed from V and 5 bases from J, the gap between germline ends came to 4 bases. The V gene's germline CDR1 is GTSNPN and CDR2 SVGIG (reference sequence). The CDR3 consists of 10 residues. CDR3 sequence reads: CAWSKNEQYF. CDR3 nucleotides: TGTGCCTGGAGTAAGAACGAGCAGTACTTC.

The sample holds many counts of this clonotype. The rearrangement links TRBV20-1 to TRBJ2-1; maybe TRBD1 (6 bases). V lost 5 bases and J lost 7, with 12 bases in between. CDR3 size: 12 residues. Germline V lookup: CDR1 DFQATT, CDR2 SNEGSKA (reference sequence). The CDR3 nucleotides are TGCAGTGCTTGGGGGCTGTCGAATGAGCAGTTCTTC. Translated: CSAWGLSNEQFF.